This TCR beta chain appears in the sequencing data of a study of blood T cell repertoires in COVID-19. About the research overall: The United States, Italy and Spain provided the acute and convalescent COVID-19 samples. PBMCs, B-cell-depleted T cells, or T cells were the source of the cDNA or gDNA that made up the material.

In Seattle, patients joined the study during active infection and were tracked longitudinally. The CDR3 is 15 residues long. V was clipped by 4 bases and J by 1 base; unmatched bases: 3. Per germline, CDR1 SGHNT and CDR2 YENEEA. Per the original methods: Researchers report that nucleated cell counts were estimated from reference gene primer amplification. Using immunoSEQ multiplex PCR, the repertoire was profiled, and TCRdb retains in-frame clones only, with some absent. D and trimming were read from the DNA, whereas the V and J calls and clone size are those reported in that table. The table has 430,000 or so clones, roughly 89% seen once.

The rearrangement links TRBV11-3 to TRBJ2-2; 7 nucleotides line up with TRBD1. This receptor was identified in a man aged 18-30 years with COVID-19, enrolled during active disease. The specimen sequenced was peripheral blood. CDR3 amino acids: CASSSGQMNTGELFF. The CDR3 DNA sequence: TGTGCCAGCAGCTCGGGACAGATGAACACCGGGGAGCTGTTTTTT.